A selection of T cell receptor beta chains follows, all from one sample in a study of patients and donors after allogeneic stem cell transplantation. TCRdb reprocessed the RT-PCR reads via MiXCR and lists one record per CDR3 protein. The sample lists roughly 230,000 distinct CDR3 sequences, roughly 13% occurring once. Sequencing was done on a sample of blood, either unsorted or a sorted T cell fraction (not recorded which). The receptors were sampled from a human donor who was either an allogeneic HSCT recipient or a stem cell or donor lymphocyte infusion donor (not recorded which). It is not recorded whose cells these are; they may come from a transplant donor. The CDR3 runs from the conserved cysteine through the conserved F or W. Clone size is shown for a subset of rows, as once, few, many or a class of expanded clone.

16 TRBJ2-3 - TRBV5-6 CASSLPGKGNTDTQYF
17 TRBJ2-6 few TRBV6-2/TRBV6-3 CASSQKGQPSGANVLTF
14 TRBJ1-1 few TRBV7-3 CASSLSRADTEAFF
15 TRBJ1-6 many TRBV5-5 CASSRDPSYNSPLHF
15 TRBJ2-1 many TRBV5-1 CASSFREAPNNEQFF
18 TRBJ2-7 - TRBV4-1 CASSQGLELSTRDYEQYF
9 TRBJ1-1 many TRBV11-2 CASSLVPDF
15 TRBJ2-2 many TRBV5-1 CASRRTSGGSGELFF
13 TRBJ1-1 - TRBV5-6 CASSLWGGNEAFF
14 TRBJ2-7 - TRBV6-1 CASSETQGRYEQYF
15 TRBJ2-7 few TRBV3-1 CASSQDTSPTYEQYF